The 2 T cell receptor beta chains presented below share a single source sample, sequenced in a study of blood T cell repertoires in COVID-19. Produced via immunoSEQ multiplex PCR; TCRdb's table is partial and in-frame only. This table holds over 300,000 clones, roughly 89% found once. Sequences were obtained from peripheral blood. All receptors come from a young man with active or convalescent COVID-19.

The chain has TRBV7-2 and TRBJ1-3; 10 bases line up with TRBD1. CDR3 length: 16 amino acids. J was trimmed by 4 bases and V by 5 bases; bases with no gene match: 8. CDR1 is SGHTA, CDR2 FQGNSA, per germline. The CDR3 region has the DNA TGTGCCAGCAGCACACCGGGACAGGGGAGAGGAAACACCATATATTTT. This encodes CASSTPGQGRGNTIYF.

The V gene is TRBV7-6, the J gene TRBJ2-7, with 10 bases aligning to TRBD1. The CDR3 contains 14 residues. V shed 5 bases and J 4 bases; nucleotides not matched to a gene: 5. Germline V gene lookup returns CDR1 SGHVS and CDR2 FNYEAQ. The CDR3 loop is CASSRDRGRYEQYF. CDR3 sequence (DNA): TGTGCCAGCAGCCGGGACAGGGGCCGGTACGAGCAGTACTTC.